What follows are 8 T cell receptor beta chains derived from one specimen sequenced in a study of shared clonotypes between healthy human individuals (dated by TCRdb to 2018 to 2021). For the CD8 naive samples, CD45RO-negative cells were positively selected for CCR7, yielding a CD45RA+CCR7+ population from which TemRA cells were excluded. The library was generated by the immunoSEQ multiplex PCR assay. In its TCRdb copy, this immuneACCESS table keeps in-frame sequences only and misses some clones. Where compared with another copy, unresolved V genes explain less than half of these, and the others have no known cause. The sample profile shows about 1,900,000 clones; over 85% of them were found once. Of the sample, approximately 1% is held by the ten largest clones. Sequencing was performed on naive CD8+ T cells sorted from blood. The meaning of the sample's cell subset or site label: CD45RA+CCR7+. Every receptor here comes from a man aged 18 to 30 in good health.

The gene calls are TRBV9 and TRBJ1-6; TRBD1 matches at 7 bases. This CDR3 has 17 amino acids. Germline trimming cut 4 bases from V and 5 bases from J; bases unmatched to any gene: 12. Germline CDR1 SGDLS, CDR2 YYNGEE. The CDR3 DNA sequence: TGTGCCAGCAGCCCACGCCCAGGGACAGCTGATAATTCACCCCTCCACTTT. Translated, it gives CASSPRPGTADNSPLHF.

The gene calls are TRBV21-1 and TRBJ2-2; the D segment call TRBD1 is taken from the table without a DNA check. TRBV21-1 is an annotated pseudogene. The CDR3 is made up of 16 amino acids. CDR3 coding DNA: TGTGCCAGCAGCAAATACAGGGGGCGTTGCACCGGGGAGCTGTTTTTT. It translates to CASSKYRGRCTGELFF.

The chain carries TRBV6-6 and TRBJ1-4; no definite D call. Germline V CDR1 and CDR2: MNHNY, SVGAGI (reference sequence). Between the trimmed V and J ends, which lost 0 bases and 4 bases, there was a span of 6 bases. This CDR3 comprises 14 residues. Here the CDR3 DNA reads TGTGCCAGCAGTTACTCGGCTATTAATGAAAAACTGTTTTTT. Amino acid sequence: CASSYSAINEKLFF.

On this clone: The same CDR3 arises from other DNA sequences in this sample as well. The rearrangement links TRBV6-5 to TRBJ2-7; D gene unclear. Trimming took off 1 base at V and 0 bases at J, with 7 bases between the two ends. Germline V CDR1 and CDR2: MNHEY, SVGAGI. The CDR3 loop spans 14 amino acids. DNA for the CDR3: TGTGCCAGCAGTTACTACGGCAGCTCCTACGAGCAGTACTTC. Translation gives CASSYYGSSYEQYF.

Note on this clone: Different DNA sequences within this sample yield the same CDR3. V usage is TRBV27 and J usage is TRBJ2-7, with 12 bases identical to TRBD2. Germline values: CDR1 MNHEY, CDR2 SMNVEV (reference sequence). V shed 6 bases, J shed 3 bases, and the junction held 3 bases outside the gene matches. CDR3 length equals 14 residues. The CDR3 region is CASSPGLAGYEQYF. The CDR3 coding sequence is TGTGCCAGCAGCCCGGGACTAGCGGGCTACGAGCAGTACTTC.

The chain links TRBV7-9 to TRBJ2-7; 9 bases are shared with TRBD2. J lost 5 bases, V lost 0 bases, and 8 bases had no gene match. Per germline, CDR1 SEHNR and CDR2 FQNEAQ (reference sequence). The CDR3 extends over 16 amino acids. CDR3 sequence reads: CASSLASGGPLDEQYF. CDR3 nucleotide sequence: TGTGCCAGCAGCTTAGCTAGCGGGGGCCCTCTGGACGAGCAGTACTTC.

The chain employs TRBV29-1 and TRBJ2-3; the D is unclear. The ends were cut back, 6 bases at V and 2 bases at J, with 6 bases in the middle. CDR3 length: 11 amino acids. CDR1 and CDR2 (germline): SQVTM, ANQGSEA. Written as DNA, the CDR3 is TGCAGCGTGATAGTCACAGATACGCAGTATTTT. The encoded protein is CSVIVTDTQYF.

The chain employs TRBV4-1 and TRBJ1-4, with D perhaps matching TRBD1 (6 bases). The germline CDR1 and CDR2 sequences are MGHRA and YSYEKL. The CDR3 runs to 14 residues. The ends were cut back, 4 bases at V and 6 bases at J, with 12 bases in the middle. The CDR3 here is CASSRLEGDEKLFF. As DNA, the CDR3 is TGCGCCAGCAGCCGCCTGGAGGGGGATGAAAAACTGTTTTTT.